This is a list of T cell receptor beta chains from one sample in a study of Graves' ophthalmopathy and Graves' hyperthyroidism. MiXCR, run by TCRdb on the multiplex PCR reads, gives a single entry per CDR3 protein. The table lists a few hundred thousand distinct CDR3 sequences, about a sixth of them singletons. Sequencing used peripheral blood. These receptors were obtained from an adult woman with stable Graves' hyperthyroidism. Both conserved end residues are part of each CDR3. D genes are given only for firm matches. Clone sizes are given selectively: once, few, many, or a class where the clone is expanded.

V gene,D gene,clone size,J gene,CDR3 protein,CDR3 DNA
TRBV9,-,many,TRBJ2-2,CASSAGQGAGELFF,TGTGCCAGCAGCGCCGGGCAGGGAGCCGGGGAGCTGTTTTTT
TRBV7-8,TRBD1,many,TRBJ1-2,CASSATGSDGYTF,TGTGCCAGCAGCGCGACAGGGAGTGATGGCTACACCTTC
TRBV7-3,TRBD1,-,TRBJ2-7,CASSMGQGWDEQYF,TGTGCCAGCAGCATGGGACAGGGTTGGGACGAGCAGTACTTC
TRBV5-5,-,-,TRBJ2-5,CASSLRTGLQETQYF,TGTGCCAGCAGCTTGAGGACAGGACTACAAGAGACCCAGTACTTC
TRBV4-1,-,many,TRBJ2-7,CASSRASTTAGEQYF,TGCGCCAGCAGCCGCGCTTCTACGACCGCGGGGGAGCAGTACTTC
TRBV12-3/TRBV12-4,-,-,TRBJ2-4,CASSTRQENIQYF,TGTGCCAGCAGTACTCGACAGGAAAACATTCAGTACTTC
TRBV19,-,few,TRBJ1-3,CASHKGDSGNTIYF,TGTGCCAGTCACAAGGGGGATTCTGGAAACACCATATATTTT
TRBV7-2,-,-,TRBJ1-5,CASSQQGSDQPQHF,TGTGCCAGCAGCCAACAGGGTTCGGATCAGCCCCAGCATTTT
TRBV5-5,-,many,TRBJ2-7,CASSLVAGFAYEQYF,TGTGCCAGCAGCTTGGTGGCGGGGTTCGCCTACGAGCAGTACTTC
TRBV28,TRBD2,many,TRBJ2-5,CASSLPNDSGRYQETQYF,TGTGCCAGCAGTTTACCAAACGATAGCGGGAGGTACCAAGAGACCCAGTACTTC
TRBV19,-,many,TRBJ1-1,CASSTGAITEAFF,TGTGCCAGTAGTACAGGGGCTATCACTGAAGCTTTCTTT
TRBV20-1,TRBD2,-,TRBJ2-5,CSASERGGQGKTQYF,TGCAGTGCTAGTGAGCGGGGGGGCCAGGGGAAGACCCAGTACTTC
TRBV5-1,TRBD2,many,TRBJ2-5,CASSRGVAGAQETQYF,TGCGCCAGCAGCCGTGGGGTAGCGGGAGCCCAAGAGACCCAGTACTTC
TRBV6-1,TRBD1,-,TRBJ1-1,CASSLSPGQGTTEAFF,TGTGCCAGCAGCCTGAGTCCGGGACAGGGTACCACTGAAGCTTTCTTT
TRBV29-1,-,many,TRBJ2-7,CSVDQGLGTYEQYF,TGCAGCGTTGATCAGGGTCTGGGAACCTACGAGCAGTACTTC
TRBV6-2/TRBV6-3,TRBD2,-,TRBJ2-1,CASSVGSRLAGGIYNEQFF,TGTGCCAGCAGTGTCGGCTCTAGGCTAGCGGGAGGGATTTACAATGAGCAGTTCTTC
TRBV11-1,-,few,TRBJ1-5,CASSSTWGGDNQPQHF,TGTGCCAGCAGCTCTACCTGGGGGGGTGACAATCAGCCCCAGCATTTT
TRBV12-3/TRBV12-4,-,many,TRBJ1-2,CASSWLTDLISNYGYTF,TGTGCCAGCAGTTGGCTGACCGACCTAATTTCTAACTATGGCTACACCTTC
TRBV2,TRBD1,-,TRBJ2-5,CASAWDRVKYF,TGTGCCAGCGCTTGGGACAGGGTCAAGTACTTC
TRBV7-9,-,-,TRBJ1-1,CASSSLSGANTEAFF,TGTGCCAGCAGCTCCCTATCGGGGGCTAATACTGAAGCTTTCTTT
TRBV28,-,many,TRBJ2-5,CASTTGMETQYF,TGTGCCAGCACTACAGGGATGGAGACCCAGTACTTC
TRBV6-1,-,-,TRBJ1-1,CASSEASTGSTEAFF,TGTGCCAGCAGTGAAGCGTCTACAGGGTCCACTGAAGCTTTCTTT
TRBV6-2/TRBV6-3,-,many,TRBJ1-1,CASSWGHPTNTEAFF,TGTGCCAGCAGTTGGGGACATCCTACGAATACTGAAGCTTTCTTT
TRBV27,-,-,TRBJ2-3,CASSFGGYTQYF,TGTGCCAGCAGTTTTGGGGGATATACGCAGTATTTT
TRBV27,TRBD1,many,TRBJ1-5,CASSPRAGTGGVMQPQHF,TGTGCCAGCAGTCCACGCGCCGGGACAGGGGGCGTTATGCAGCCCCAGCATTTT
TRBV9,TRBD1,few,TRBJ2-2,CASSAGTGRDTGELFF,TGTGCCAGCAGCGCCGGGACAGGGAGGGACACCGGGGAGCTGTTTTTT
TRBV7-2,TRBD1,many,TRBJ1-2,CASSFSQGDGYTF,TGTGCCAGCAGCTTTTCGCAGGGGGATGGCTACACCTTC
TRBV27,-,many,TRBJ1-5,CASRTPDSNQPQHF,TGTGCCAGCAGGACGCCCGATAGCAATCAGCCCCAGCATTTT
TRBV11-2,-,many,TRBJ1-6,CASSLVVGALNSPLHF,TGTGCCAGCAGCTTAGTTGTAGGGGCCCTTAATTCACCCCTCCACTTT
TRBV12-3/TRBV12-4,TRBD1,-,TRBJ2-2,CASTSGQGASLNTGELFF,TGTGCCAGCACCTCGGGACAGGGGGCATCCCTGAACACCGGGGAGCTGTTTTTT
TRBV12-3/TRBV12-4,TRBD2,many,TRBJ2-7,CASSLGLAGAGSYEQYF,TGTGCCAGCAGTTTGGGACTAGCGGGAGCGGGATCCTACGAGCAGTACTTC
TRBV6-1,TRBD2,many,TRBJ2-7,CASSRTGTTSYEQYF,TGTGCCAGCAGCCGAACCGGGACTACTTCCTACGAGCAGTACTTC
TRBV6-1,-,-,TRBJ1-3,CASSEAPGGASGNTIYF,TGTGCCAGCAGTGAAGCGCCAGGTGGGGCCTCTGGAAACACCATATATTTT
TRBV27,-,many,TRBJ2-7,CASSTTGAAPYEQYF,TGTGCCAGCAGCACTACTGGGGCAGCCCCCTACGAGCAGTACTTC
TRBV20-1,TRBD2,many,TRBJ2-7,CIRPGLAVGGSYEQYF,TGCATTCGACCGGGACTAGCGGTCGGTGGCTCCTACGAGCAGTACTTC
TRBV7-7,TRBD2,many,TRBJ2-5,CASSLNPSGEETQYF,TGTGCTAGCAGCTTAAATCCTAGCGGGGAAGAGACCCAGTACTTC
TRBV12-3/TRBV12-4,-,many,TRBJ1-2,CASISEGVSGYTF,TGTGCCAGCATCTCCGAGGGGGTCTCTGGCTACACCTTC
TRBV6-1,TRBD2,many,TRBJ2-7,CASSKSSGRASYEQYF,TGTGCCAGCAGTAAATCTAGCGGGAGGGCCTCTTACGAGCAGTACTTC
TRBV11-1,-,few,TRBJ1-3,CASSTTGSWSGNTIYF,TGTGCCAGCAGCACTACAGGGTCTTGGTCTGGAAACACCATATATTTT
TRBV7-9,TRBD1,few,TRBJ2-7,CASSLQDRGKYEQYF,TGTGCCAGCAGCTTACAGGACAGGGGGAAATACGAGCAGTACTTC
TRBV6-1,-,-,TRBJ2-7,CASTSPSLTYEQYF,TGTGCCAGCACCTCCCCGTCACTAACCTACGAGCAGTACTTC
TRBV7-2,-,many,TRBJ1-5,CASTNFSARQAINQPQHF,TGTGCCAGCACCAACTTCTCTGCTCGACAGGCAATCAATCAGCCCCAGCATTTT
TRBV12-3/TRBV12-4,-,-,TRBJ2-7,CASGSTGDEQYF,TGTGCCAGCGGGTCGACAGGCGACGAGCAGTACTTC
TRBV27,-,-,TRBJ1-1,CASGLTVLNTEAFF,TGTGCCAGCGGACTGACAGTACTGAACACTGAAGCTTTCTTT
TRBV5-6,-,many,TRBJ2-7,CASSLGVDGTYEQYF,TGTGCCAGCAGCTTGGGGGTCGACGGTACCTACGAGCAGTACTTC
TRBV2,TRBD2,few,TRBJ2-5,CGSAGTSGGETQYF,TGTGGAAGCGCCGGGACTAGCGGGGGAGAGACCCAGTACTTC
TRBV2,TRBD1,-,TRBJ1-2,CASSGQGASYGYTF,TGTGCCAGCAGTGGACAGGGGGCATCCTATGGCTACACCTTC
TRBV18,-,-,TRBJ1-2,CASSPGLADGRARGYTF,TGTGCCAGCTCACCAGGTCTAGCGGATGGGCGTGCCCGGGGCTACACCTTC
TRBV6-1,-,many,TRBJ1-5,CASRDSLFQPQHF,TGTGCCAGCAGGGACAGTCTGTTTCAGCCCCAGCATTTT
TRBV20-1,-,many,TRBJ2-7,CSAGRGFNYEQYF,TGCAGTGCTGGAAGGGGGTTCAACTACGAGCAGTACTTC
TRBV12-3/TRBV12-4,TRBD1,-,TRBJ2-7,CASRSQGALGYEQYF,TGTGCCAGCAGAAGTCAGGGGGCGCTGGGCTACGAGCAGTACTTC
TRBV5-1,-,-,TRBJ1-5,CASSLESGNQPQHF,TGCGCCAGCAGCTTGGAGTCCGGAAATCAGCCCCAGCATTTT
TRBV19,TRBD1,many,TRBJ1-2,CASSIIWGTGPNYGYTF,TGTGCCAGTAGTATCATCTGGGGGACAGGACCTAACTATGGCTACACCTTC
TRBV6-1,TRBD1,many,TRBJ2-7,CASSRTGGTYSYEQYF,TGTGCCAGCAGCAGGACAGGGGGAACCTACTCCTACGAGCAGTACTTC
TRBV9,-,-,TRBJ2-5,CASSVQGPETHYF,TGTGCCAGCAGCGTCCAAGGGCCAGAGACCCATTACTTC
TRBV6-1,-,many,TRBJ2-2,CASSEARWRGLFF,TGTGCCAGCAGTGAAGCTCGGTGGAGGGGGCTGTTTTTT
TRBV12-3/TRBV12-4,-,-,TRBJ2-2,CASTKRGGGAGELFF,TGTGCCAGCACCAAAAGGGGAGGTGGCGCCGGGGAGCTGTTTTTT